Below, 30 T cell receptor beta chains from the same sample are listed, as sequenced in a study of regulatory T cells in long-lasting Graves disease. HTBI primers from iRepertoire and Arm-PCR of CDR3 regions yielded the TCR beta libraries. Each CDR3 protein gets one entry after TCRdb re-called the multiplex PCR reads with MiXCR. The table has about 540,000 distinct CDR3 sequences, 13% seen once. Time point here: newly diagnosed GD, antithyroid drugs for less than 3 months. The authors made the TCR library using RNA they extracted from PBMCs. Separately, the same data were catalogued under a study of T cells in Graves' hyperthyroidism and ophthalmopathy.

The sample here was peripheral blood mononuclear cells (PBMCs), taken at new diagnosis, from a patient treated with antithyroid drugs. Receptors were obtained from a man aged 25 to 40 with Graves disease.

The chain links TRBV11-1 to TRBJ1-5; D is perhaps TRBD1 (5 bases). In germline, CDR1 is SGHAT, CDR2 FQDESV (reference sequence). The CDR3 is 13 amino acids. V was cut by 5 bases and J by 7 bases, with 12 bases left in between. The CDR3 DNA follows: TGTGCCAGCAGCCACAACCAGGGACAGCCCCAGCATTTT. Its protein is CASSHNQGQPQHF.

Details on this clonotype: A single base separates this from a much larger clone, so it may be a read error. CDR3: CAGSLGGVSEAFF. DNA for the CDR3: TGTGCCGGCAGCTTAGGGGGTGTTTCTGAAGCTTTCTTT. The chain uses TRBV11-3 and TRBJ1-1; a possible D gene is TRBD1 (6 bases). Germline V gene sequence: CDR1 SGHNT, CDR2 YENEEA. The CDR3 totals 13 residues. The full variable domain, rest sourced from reference TRBV11-3 and TRBJ1-1, is EAGVVQSPRYKIIEKKQPVAFWCNPISGHNTLYWYLQNLGQGPELLIRYENEEAVDDSQLPKDRFSAERLKGVDSTLKIQPAELGDSAVYLCAGSLGGVSEAFFGQGTRLTVV.

This clonotype was seen repeatedly, ten times or more. V usage is TRBV7-9 and J usage is TRBJ2-7; D remains unclear. Trimming stripped 2 bases from V and 3 bases from J, with 11 bases between. The CDR3 covers 14 residues. In germline, CDR1 is SEHNR, CDR2 FQNEAQ (reference sequence). This chain's CDR3 is CASSLSPRIYEQYF. In DNA, the CDR3 is TGTGCCAGCAGCTTAAGCCCCAGGATCTACGAGCAGTACTTC.

This clonotype appeared many times. This chain joins TRBV5-1 and TRBJ2-3, with D perhaps TRBD2 (7 bases). Germline V gene sequence: CDR1 SGHRS, CDR2 YFSETQ. V was clipped by 4 bases and J by 4 bases, with 16 bases between them. The CDR3 is 15 residues long. This CDR3 reads CASSPQGGGADTQYF. DNA of the CDR3: TGCGCCAGCAGCCCCCAAGGGGGGGGGGCAGATACGCAGTATTTT.

This clonotype has ten or more counts. The gene calls are TRBV12-3 or TRBV12-4 and TRBJ2-7; a weak D match, TRBD1 (5 bases). This CDR3 has 12 residues. Deletions cut 7 bases from V and 5 bases from J, with 12 bases between. The CDR3 DNA reads as TGTGCCAGCACCCTTCCAGGGCACGAGCAGTACTTC. Protein sequence: CASTLPGHEQYF.

This clonotype was counted many times. The chain links TRBV11-1 to TRBJ2-5, with D unresolved. Trimming cost V 6 bases and J 4 bases, with 12 bases left between them. This CDR3 spans 13 amino acids. The germline gives CDR1 SGHAT, CDR2 FQDESV (reference sequence). The CDR3 reads CASRAILRETQYF. CDR3 nucleotide sequence: TGTGCCAGCAGAGCCATTTTGCGAGAGACCCAGTACTTC.

At least ten counts were recorded for this clonotype. The rearrangement uses TRBV7-3 and TRBJ2-1; 12 nucleotides align to TRBD2. The V segment lost 1 base and the J segment 6 bases; nucleotides outside the gene matches: 10. The CDR3 loop spans 18 amino acids. CDR1 is SGHTA and CDR2 is FQGTGA in the germline V gene. CDR3 residues: CASSLMASGRAESNEQFF. The CDR3 bases are TGTGCCAGCAGCTTAATGGCTAGCGGGAGGGCCGAATCCAATGAGCAGTTCTTC.

Notes on this clonotype: A much larger clone is a single base away; this may be a read error. CDR3 bases: TGTGCCAGCAAACTGGGGGCAGGGACGAACGCTGAAGCTTTCTTT. It encodes CASKLGAGTNAEAFF. The V call is TRBV3-1, the J call TRBJ1-1, with a possible D match to TRBD1 (6 bases). CDR1 and CDR2 (germline): LGHDT, YNNKEL (reference sequence). This CDR3 has 15 amino acids.

This clonotype was picked up many times. The chain joins TRBV5-1 to TRBJ1-1; D not resolved. V lost 4 bases and J lost 2, with 21 bases in between. The CDR3 runs 17 residues. Germline lookup yields CDR1 SGHRS and CDR2 YFSETQ. The CDR3 region is CASSLGRGWANNTEAFF. In DNA, the CDR3 is TGCGCCAGCAGCCTAGGGCGGGGATGGGCGAACAACACTGAAGCTTTCTTT.

V is TRBV5-1 and J is TRBJ1-5; no clear D. Germline CDR1 and CDR2: SGHRS and YFSETQ. Between the trimmed V and J ends, which lost 5 bases and 8 bases, there was a span of 8 bases. The CDR3 runs to 11 residues. The CDR3 sequence: CASRGGKPQHF. Written as DNA, the CDR3 is TGCGCCAGCAGGGGAGGGAAGCCCCAGCATTTT.

This clonotype was counted between two and nine times. The V and J genes are TRBV2 and TRBJ2-7, with D maybe TRBD2 (5 bases). V was pared by 2 bases and J by 3 bases, with 17 bases between. CDR3 size: 16 residues. The V gene's germline CDR1 is SNHLY and CDR2 FYNNEI. CDR3 bases: TGTGCCAGCAGTGAATTATCAGGAAGAGGGAGCTACGAGCAGTACTTC. Translated: CASSELSGRGSYEQYF.

This clonotype showed up many times. This sequence joins TRBV15 and TRBJ1-1, with D perhaps TRBD1 (5 bases). Germline V gene sequence: CDR1 LNHNV, CDR2 YYDKDF (reference sequence). Trimming stripped 3 bases from V and 4 bases from J, with 9 bases between. The CDR3 is 13 amino acids. The CDR3 DNA sequence: TGTGCCACCAGCAGTGTGAGGGGCACTGAAGCTTTCTTT. Translation: CATSSVRGTEAFF.

This clonotype was counted many times. This chain connects TRBV2 to TRBJ2-1; 9 positions match TRBD1. After removal of 8 bases from V and 7 bases from J, the junction contained 9 bases not matched to a gene. CDR3 size: 14 residues. Germline V lookup: CDR1 SNHLY, CDR2 FYNNEI. DNA of the CDR3: TGTGCCAGCCCCGGGACAGGGAGTGAGAATGAGCAGTTCTTC. Encoded protein: CASPGTGSENEQFF.

Concerning this clonotype: The junction departs from germline at one end; a sequencing error may be responsible. The genes are TRBV9 and TRBJ2-1; D gene unclear. Germline CDR1 reads SGDLS; CDR2 reads YYNGEE. The CDR3 sequence is 16 residues long. Written as DNA, the CDR3 is TGTGCCGGCAGCGTAGAATATCCGAGCTCCTACAATGGGCAGTTCTTC. This codes for CAGSVEYPSSYNGQFF.

In regard to this clonotype: The junction and the germline gene differ at one end; a read error may be behind it. V gene TRBV7-2 combines with J gene TRBJ2-7; possibly TRBD2 for D (5 bases). The germline V gene encodes CDR1 SGHTA and CDR2 FQGNSA. The CDR3 runs 12 residues. CDR3 region: CASSFLAKAKCF. CDR3 sequence (DNA): TGTGCCAGCAGCTTCCTAGCCAAGGCGAAGTGCTTC.

Ten or more counts support this clonotype. This rearrangement joins TRBV7-3 to TRBJ2-3; the D is unclear. V gave up 2 bases and J gave up 5 bases, with 11 bases separating them. The CDR3 has 14 residues. Germline lookup yields CDR1 SGHTA and CDR2 FQGTGA. The CDR3 reads CASSLGLVQDTQYF. The CDR3 DNA is TGTGCCAGCAGCTTAGGGCTAGTCCAAGATACGCAGTATTTT. The full variable domain, in which reference TRBV7-3 and TRBJ2-3 provide the parts outside the CDR3, is GAGVSQTPSNKVTEKGKYVELRCDPISGHTALYWYRQSLGQGPEFLIYFQGTGAADDSGLPNDRFFAVRPEGSVSTLKIQRTERGDSAVYLCASSLGLVQDTQYFGPGTRLTVL.

This clonotype turned up a few times. The chain couples TRBV2 to TRBJ2-7; D is unresolved. Germline V lookup: CDR1 SNHLY, CDR2 FYNNEI. The CDR3 sequence is 14 residues long. V was pared by 6 bases and J by 2 bases, with 14 bases between. This chain's CDR3 is CASSVGFRAYEQYF. CDR3 in DNA: TGTGCCAGCAGCGTAGGTTTCAGAGCCTACGAGCAGTACTTC.

At least ten counts were recorded for this clonotype. CDR3 loop: CASSLAVKDTQYF. The CDR3 nucleotides read TGTGCCAGCAGCTTAGCGGTGAAAGATACGCAGTATTTT. This rearrangement joins TRBV7-2 to TRBJ2-3, with D uncertain. Germline V gives CDR1 SGHTA, CDR2 FQGNSA. Trimming took 0 bases from V and 5 from J, leaving 6 bases between them. This CDR3 is 13 amino acids long.

This rearrangement joins TRBV20-1 to TRBJ2-7; maybe TRBD1 (6 bases). Germline CDR1 is DFQATT and CDR2 is SNEGSKA (reference sequence). The CDR3 length is 13 residues. V lost 2 bases, J lost 4 bases, and 12 bases lay in between. The CDR3 region has the DNA TGCAGTGCTAGAAACAGGGATGGGTACGAGCAGTACTTC. This encodes CSARNRDGYEQYF.

The chain carries TRBV27 and TRBJ1-5; unclear D gene. The CDR3 is made up of 17 amino acids. The germline V gene encodes CDR1 MNHEY and CDR2 SMNVEV (reference sequence). V lost 3 bases to trimming and J lost 9 bases, with 24 bases between them. The CDR3 sequence: CASSLTFGRGSGGPQHF. The CDR3 DNA sequence: TGTGCCAGCAGTTTGACGTTCGGGCGCGGGTCGGGCGGGCCCCAGCATTTT.

Ten or more counts support this clonotype. CDR3 bases: TGTGCCAGCACCCGGGACAGGGGAATGTACGAGCAGTACTTC. Amino acids: CASTRDRGMYEQYF. The V and J genes are TRBV2 and TRBJ2-7, with TRBD1 identical over 10 bases. This CDR3 region has 14 residues. Germline CDR1 is SNHLY and CDR2 is FYNNEI. Germline trimming cut 7 bases from V and 4 bases from J; bases unmatched to any gene: 7.

This clonotype was detected many times. V gene TRBV7-9 combines with J gene TRBJ2-4, with D possibly called TRBD1 or TRBD2 (7 bases each). The V and J ends lost 3 bases and 6 bases respectively, with 27 bases between them. The CDR3 contains 19 residues. The germline CDR1 and CDR2 sequences are SEHNR and FQNEAQ (reference sequence). In DNA, the CDR3 is TGTGCCAGCAGCTTGCCCCGGGACAGCGCGGTAGGGGAGGGAAACATTCAGTACTTC. The encoded protein is CASSLPRDSAVGEGNIQYF.

V and J are TRBV18 and TRBJ1-1, with a tentative D call TRBD1 (5 bases). The CDR3 sequence is 11 residues long. Germline CDR1 and CDR2: KGHSH and LQKENI. Between the trimmed V and J ends, which lost 7 bases and 10 bases, there was a span of 13 bases. CDR3 bases: TGTGCCAGCTGGGGGGGGTCTGGAGCTTTCTTT. Protein: CASWGGSGAFF.

At least ten counts were recorded for this clonotype. J is TRBJ2-3 and V is TRBV24-1, with D hard to call. CDR3 length: 19 residues. The germline V and J ends were trimmed by 1 base and 3 bases, with 22 bases remaining between them. Per the germline V gene, CDR1 is KGHDR and CDR2 is SFDVKD. This CDR3 is CATSDLSPDAAPATDTQYF. The CDR3 DNA sequence: TGTGCCACCAGTGATTTATCGCCCGACGCAGCACCAGCAACAGATACGCAGTATTTT.

The table lists this clonotype with many counts. The rearrangement joins TRBV29-1 to TRBJ1-1; tentatively, D is TRBD1 (6 bases). Germline loops: CDR1 SQVTM, CDR2 ANQGSEA. CDR3 length: 16 residues. V dropped 8 bases and J dropped 4 bases, with 26 bases sitting between them. The CDR3 region has the DNA TGCAGCCCCTGCGAGGGGGTGGGAGGTAGGAGCACTGAAGCTTTCTTT. Translating gives CSPCEGVGGRSTEAFF.

This clonotype was counted a few times. V usage is TRBV12-3 or TRBV12-4 and J usage is TRBJ1-2; maybe TRBD1 (5 bases). The CDR3 loop spans 12 amino acids. V gave up 3 bases and J gave up 7 bases, with 9 bases separating them. This CDR3 reads CASSFTGTGYTF. The CDR3 nucleotides read TGTGCCAGCAGTTTTACCGGGACTGGCTACACCTTC.

This clonotype was picked up many times. The chain couples TRBV7-8 to TRBJ2-5; weak D call: TRBD1 (6 bases). Germline values: CDR1 SGHVS, CDR2 FQNEAQ. The CDR3 is made up of 13 amino acids. The V gene lost 1 base and the J gene lost 6 bases, with 9 bases spanning the gap. The chain's CDR3 is CASSLGDTKTQYF. DNA for the CDR3: TGTGCCAGCAGCTTAGGGGACACAAAGACCCAGTACTTC.

The rearrangement joins TRBV19 to TRBJ2-1; TRBD2 matches 7 bases. V dropped 9 bases and J dropped 2; count of bases not matched to a gene: 7. Germline V gives CDR1 LNHDA, CDR2 SQIVND (reference sequence). This CDR3 has 14 amino acids. The CDR3 loop is CASPREAPYNEQFF. As DNA, the CDR3 is TGTGCCAGCCCACGGGAGGCCCCCTACAATGAGCAGTTCTTC.

This clonotype has ten or more counts. V usage is TRBV7-3 and J usage is TRBJ2-1; D may be TRBD2 (5 bases). CDR1 and CDR2 (germline): SGHTA, FQGTGA. This CDR3 is 19 amino acids long. The V end lost 1 base, the J end lost 0 bases, and 19 bases lay between the germline ends. Here the CDR3 reads CASSLKGRLAFSSYNEQFF. The DNA for the CDR3 is TGTGCCAGCAGCTTAAAGGGTAGGCTAGCCTTTTCCTCCTACAATGAGCAGTTCTTC.

This clonotype was detected many times. The V and J genes are TRBV6-2 or TRBV6-3 and TRBJ2-7, with 7 bases fitting TRBD2. Germline V gene sequence: CDR1 MNHEY, CDR2 SVGEGT. The CDR3 length is 13 residues. The V segment lost 4 bases and the J segment 6 bases; nucleotides outside the gene matches: 6. DNA for the CDR3: TGTGCCAGCAGTTCCCGGGACTATGGCGAGCAGTACTTC. This codes for CASSSRDYGEQYF.